Reported below is one T cell receptor beta chain. Per the original data handling: Amplification of reference gene primers was used by the study to estimate nucleated cell counts. Libraries were prepared by immunoSEQ multiplex PCR; TCRdb keeps only in-frame clonotypes and omits some of them. For V, J and clone size, that table is used; D and trimming come from the DNA. The sample yields about 44,000 clones, 80% to 90% seen once. CDR3 length: 19 amino acids. The trim removed 7 bases at V and 0 bases at J, leaving 15 bases unmatched. Germline CDR1 and CDR2: MDHEN and SYDVKM. This entry belongs to a study of blood T cell repertoires in COVID-19. On the study more broadly: COVID-19 samples from acute and convalescent phases originated in the United States, Italy and Spain. T cells, B-cell-depleted T cells, or PBMCs provided the cDNA or gDNA that served as material.

This TCR came from a human donor in a cohort sampled during active COVID-19. The sample consisted of peripheral blood. The chain recombines TRBV28 with TRBJ2-6, with TRBD2 identical over 7 bases. Written as DNA, the CDR3 is TGTGCCAGCACCCCGGGAAGTGGGACTACCCTCTCTGGGGCCAACGTCCTGACTTTC. Amino acid sequence: CASTPGSGTTLSGANVLTF.